The 30 T cell receptor beta chains listed next were all sequenced from one sample in a study of blood T cell repertoires in COVID-19. Clones were read by immunoSEQ multiplex PCR, and TCRdb kept only the in-frame ones, dropping some. This table holds some 200,000 clones, about 87% found once. Sequencing was carried out using PBMCs or T cells enriched from blood (not recorded which). These receptors originate from a woman in her twenties or thirties who had recovered from COVID-19.

The table lists this clone with a count of one. This rearrangement joins TRBV6-2 or TRBV6-3 to TRBJ2-6; 9 nucleotides agree with TRBD1. The CDR3 is 21 amino acids. From germline, CDR1 is MNHEY and CDR2 SVGEGT. The junction had 12 bases not matched to a gene; V was cut back by 0 bases and J by 0 bases. CDR3 sequence: CASSYSIPPGQGNSGANVLTF. CDR3 nucleotides: TGTGCCAGCAGTTACTCTATTCCTCCGGGACAGGGTAACTCTGGGGCCAACGTCCTGACTTTC.

The rearrangement uses TRBV18 and TRBJ1-5, with TRBD1 identical over 8 bases. The CDR3 is 15 residues long. Germline V gene sequence: CDR1 KGHSH, CDR2 LQKENI. The J segment lost 3 bases and the V segment lost 4 bases, leaving 5 bases of the junction unmatched. CDR3 protein: CASSRQGQDNQPQHF. CDR3 bases: TGTGCCAGCTCACGACAGGGGCAAGACAATCAGCCCCAGCATTTT.

This sequence joins TRBV7-9 and TRBJ1-6; D may be TRBD1 (5 bases). This CDR3 has 13 amino acids. V lost 1 base, J lost 10 bases, and 8 bases lay in between. The germline V gene has CDR1 SEHNR and CDR2 FQNEAQ (reference sequence). CDR3 bases: TGTGCCAGCAGCTTAGAGGGGCAGTCACCCCTCCACTTT. Translating it yields CASSLEGQSPLHF.

The chain joins TRBV7-2 to TRBJ2-3; 7 bases agree with TRBD2. J lost 0 bases, V lost 8 bases, and 5 bases had no gene match. This CDR3 spans 14 amino acids. The V gene's germline CDR1 is SGHTA and CDR2 FQGNSA. CDR3 bases: TGTGCCAGCCGACTAGCCCATAGCACAGATACGCAGTATTTT. Encoded protein: CASRLAHSTDTQYF. Based on the CDR3 plus reference TRBV7-2 and TRBJ2-3, the full variable domain is GAGVSQSPSNKVTEKGKDVELRCDPISGHTALYWYRQSLGQGLEFLIYFQGNSAPDKSGLPSDRFSAERTGGSVSTLTIQRTQQEDSAVYLCASRLAHSTDTQYFGPGTRLTVL.

The V gene is TRBV7-6, the J gene TRBJ1-1; TRBD1 matches at 8 bases. Germline V gene sequence: CDR1 SGHVS, CDR2 FNYEAQ. V was pared by 3 bases and J by 1 base, with 4 bases of the junction left unmatched. CDR3 length: 15 residues. The CDR3 nucleotides are TGTGCCAGCAGCTTCGGCCAGGGGGCGAACACTGAAGCTTTCTTT. Translation: CASSFGQGANTEAFF.

The chain uses TRBV7-8 and TRBJ1-1, with D maybe TRBD1 (5 bases). The CDR3 totals 14 residues. V lost 2 bases to trimming and J lost 4 bases, with 11 bases between them. The germline V gene has CDR1 SGHVS and CDR2 FQNEAQ. CDR3 residues: CASSLQGGFTEAFF. The CDR3 DNA follows: TGTGCCAGCAGCTTACAGGGAGGGTTCACTGAAGCTTTCTTT.

The chain joins TRBV4-2 to TRBJ1-2; no definite D call. Germline CDR1 LGHNA, CDR2 YNFKEQ. The CDR3 is 17 amino acids. V was pared by 1 base and J by 4 bases, with 19 bases between. CDR3 sequence (DNA): TGTGCCAGCAGCCAAGGGGATCAGACTAAGAGTCGCTATGGCTACACCTTC. This gives the protein CASSQGDQTKSRYGYTF.

V and J are TRBV4-3 and TRBJ1-2; D is uncertain. The CDR3 length is 16 residues. Germline CDR1 LGHNA, CDR2 YSLEER. Trimming took off 3 bases at V and 3 bases at J, with 17 bases between the two ends. The CDR3 DNA reads TGCGCCAGCAGCCACCCCGGACTGGCAGGCGACTATGGCTACACCTTC. This gives the protein CASSHPGLAGDYGYTF.

The table lists this clone with a count of one. The chain has TRBV20-1 and TRBJ1-5, with a weak D call TRBD1 (5 bases). There are 17 residues in the CDR3. V was pared by 3 bases and J by 3 bases, with 21 bases between. The germline gives CDR1 DFQATT, CDR2 SNEGSKA (reference sequence). This chain's CDR3 is CSASPVAGRMPNQPQHF. CDR3 sequence (DNA): TGCAGTGCTAGTCCGGTCGCAGGGAGGATGCCCAATCAGCCCCAGCATTTT.

This clone has a handful of counts. V usage is TRBV7-9 and J usage is TRBJ1-6; possibly TRBD1 for D (6 bases). The CDR3 has 15 residues. The V end lost 5 bases, the J end lost 7 bases, and 15 bases lay between the germline ends. CDR1 SEHNR and CDR2 FQNEAQ come from the germline V gene (reference sequence). CDR3 amino acids: CASSVNRVSNSPLHF. For the CDR3, the DNA is TGTGCCAGCAGCGTAAACAGGGTTTCCAATTCACCCCTCCACTTT.

The rearrangement links TRBV25-1 to TRBJ2-2; 10 bases map to TRBD1. V gave up 6 bases and J gave up 3 bases; unmatched junction bases: 1. The CDR3 is 14 amino acids. Germline V lookup: CDR1 MGHDK, CDR2 SYGVNS. The CDR3 loop reads CASRGTGDTGELFF. The CDR3 DNA reads as TGTGCCAGCAGGGGGACAGGGGACACCGGGGAGCTGTTTTTT.

This clone was observed a few times. The V call is TRBV24-1, the J call TRBJ2-7; a weak D match, TRBD2 (6 bases). The CDR3 loop spans 13 amino acids. CDR1 and CDR2 from the germline V gene are KGHDR and SFDVKD. The V end was cut by 5 bases, the J end by 4 bases, with 11 bases between. The CDR3 here is CATSGRLVYEQYF. CDR3 DNA: TGTGCCACCAGTGGCCGACTAGTTTACGAGCAGTACTTC.

The V and J genes are TRBV6-6 and TRBJ1-6; D ambiguous. V lost 5 bases, J lost 2 bases, and 13 bases lay in between. The CDR3 is made up of 16 amino acids. Germline CDR1 MNHNY, CDR2 SVGAGI (reference sequence). This CDR3 reads CASSRYGAPYNSPLHF. The CDR3 DNA is TGTGCCAGCAGTCGATACGGAGCCCCCTATAATTCACCCCTCCACTTT.

J is TRBJ1-1 and V is TRBV7-8, with 9 bases matching TRBD1. The CDR3 length is 15 residues. The V and J ends lost 4 bases and 3 bases, in that order; junction bases with no gene match: 6. Germline CDR1 and CDR2: SGHVS and FQNEAQ. CDR3 sequence (DNA): TGTGCCAGCAGCTCACAGGGGGCAGTGGACACTGAAGCTTTCTTT. Its protein product is CASSSQGAVDTEAFF.

The chain is built from TRBV7-2 and TRBJ2-1, with a tentative D call TRBD2 (5 bases). The V and J ends lost 0 bases and 8 bases respectively, with 11 bases between them. The CDR3 loop spans 14 amino acids. In germline, CDR1 is SGHTA, CDR2 FQGNSA. The CDR3 spells CASSLAGRRDEQFF. The CDR3 DNA reads TGTGCCAGCAGCTTAGCTGGCAGGCGGGATGAGCAGTTCTTC.

The V and J genes are TRBV29-1 and TRBJ1-5, with 7 bases fitting TRBD1. CDR1 and CDR2 (germline): SQVTM, ANQGSEA. The trim removed 6 bases at V and 6 bases at J, leaving 8 bases unmatched. The CDR3 spans 13 residues. CDR3 coding DNA: TGCAGCGTCGGTACAGGGGTAAGTCAGCCCCAGCATTTT. Encoded protein: CSVGTGVSQPQHF.

V and J are TRBV6-5 and TRBJ2-1, with 7 bases fitting TRBD1. This CDR3 has 12 residues. Germline CDR1 MNHEY, CDR2 SVGAGI. V shed 0 bases and J 10 bases; nucleotides not matched to a gene: 0. CDR3: CASSYSDREQFF. For the CDR3, the DNA is TGTGCCAGCAGTTACTCGGACAGGGAGCAGTTCTTC.

In nucleotides, the CDR3 is TGTGCCAGCTCACCCCAGAAAGATACGCAGTATTTT. The encoded protein is CASSPQKDTQYF. The chain couples TRBV18 to TRBJ2-3, with D unresolved. The CDR3 loop spans 12 amino acids. Trimming shortened V by 3 bases and J by 5 bases, and 6 bases separated the two germline ends. The germline V gene encodes CDR1 KGHSH and CDR2 LQKENI.

CDR3: CASSQSTRGDTQYF. CDR3 in DNA: TGTGCCAGCAGCCAAAGTACCCGGGGGGATACGCAGTATTTT. The rearrangement joins TRBV3-1 (or the pseudogene TRBV3-2) to TRBJ2-3; tentative D call: TRBD2 (6 bases). This CDR3 spans 14 amino acids. Trimming took 2 bases from V and 6 from J, leaving 12 bases between them. From germline, CDR1 is LGHDT and CDR2 YNNKEL (reference sequence).

In the case of this clone: Other DNA sequences in this specimen translate into the identical CDR3. This sequence joins TRBV4-1 and TRBJ2-7, with TRBD1 identical over 8 bases. The trim removed 0 bases at V and 7 bases at J, leaving 8 bases unmatched. The CDR3 is made up of 15 amino acids. CDR1 and CDR2 (germline): MGHRA, YSYEKL. This CDR3 reads CASSQDPQGAREQYF. The CDR3 DNA follows: TGCGCCAGCAGCCAAGATCCCCAGGGGGCGAGGGAGCAGTACTTC.

This clone was detected only once. The V call is TRBV3-1 (or the pseudogene TRBV3-2), the J call TRBJ2-1; D remains unclear. The germline V gene has CDR1 LGHDT and CDR2 YNNKEL (reference sequence). The V gene lost 4 bases and the J gene lost 4 bases, with 11 bases spanning the gap. The CDR3 sequence is 14 residues long. CDR3 sequence: CASSRDELYNEQFF. The CDR3 DNA reads TGTGCCAGCAGCCGAGACGAGTTATACAATGAGCAGTTCTTC.

This chain uses TRBV15 with TRBJ1-2; D may be TRBD1 (6 bases). The germline CDR1 and CDR2 sequences are LNHNV and YYDKDF (reference sequence). V shed 0 bases and J shed 4 bases, with 12 bases lying between them. CDR3 size: 15 residues. CDR3 nucleotide sequence: TGTGCCACCAGCAGAGATAGGGGGAACGGCTATGGCTACACCTTC. Residues: CATSRDRGNGYGYTF.

This clone showed up just once. This sequence joins TRBV27 and TRBJ1-5, with 7 bases lining up with TRBD1. Per germline, CDR1 MNHEY and CDR2 SMNVEV (reference sequence). V shed 8 bases, J shed 1 base, and the junction held 11 bases outside the gene matches. The CDR3 spans 16 residues. CDR3 loop: CASADSGQTSNQPQHF. CDR3 coding DNA: TGTGCCAGCGCAGATTCGGGACAGACGAGCAATCAGCCCCAGCATTTT.

The chain combines TRBV4-1 with TRBJ1-2; 8 bases line up with TRBD1. The ends lost 4 bases at V and 5 bases at J; junction bases unmatched: 12. Germline lookup yields CDR1 MGHRA and CDR2 YSYEKL. The CDR3 totals 16 residues. The CDR3 coding sequence is TGCGCCAGCAGCCGAATCAGGGGGCGAAATGAATATGGCTACACCTTC. Protein: CASSRIRGRNEYGYTF.

The chain has TRBV4-3 and TRBJ1-1, with unresolved D. CDR1 and CDR2 from the germline V gene are LGHNA and YSLEER. Trimming took off 0 bases at V and 4 bases at J, with 12 bases between the two ends. The CDR3 runs to 15 residues. CDR3 amino acids: CASSQDGLEGTEAFF. As DNA, the CDR3 is TGCGCCAGCAGCCAAGATGGGCTCGAGGGCACTGAAGCTTTCTTT.

CDR3 DNA: TGTGCCAGCAGCCCAGCTAGCGGTCAGCCCCAGCATTTT. Amino acid sequence: CASSPASGQPQHF. The chain employs TRBV9 and TRBJ1-5, with D hard to call. V dropped 4 bases and J dropped 6 bases, with 11 bases sitting between them. This CDR3 is 13 amino acids long. The germline V gene encodes CDR1 SGDLS and CDR2 YYNGEE.

The V and J genes are TRBV6-2 or TRBV6-3 and TRBJ1-1; possible D gene TRBD1, 5 bases. The CDR3 runs to 14 residues. Trimming took off 6 bases at V and 5 bases at J, with 16 bases between the two ends. In germline, CDR1 is MNHEY, CDR2 SVGEGT. The CDR3 loop reads CASSITRVSTEAFF. The DNA of the CDR3 is TGTGCCAGCAGCATTACCAGGGTTTCGACTGAAGCTTTCTTT.

The V and J genes are TRBV15 and TRBJ1-1; maybe TRBD1 (6 bases). Germline V lookup: CDR1 LNHNV, CDR2 YYDKDF (reference sequence). Trimming took 0 bases from V and 2 from J, leaving 10 bases between them. CDR3 length equals 15 residues. The CDR3 nucleotides read TGTGCCACCAGCAGAGAACGGACAGCTAACACTGAAGCTTTCTTT. Translated, it gives CATSRERTANTEAFF.

The J gene is TRBJ2-1, the V gene TRBV19; 7 nucleotides agree with TRBD2. This CDR3 has 16 residues. Germline CDR1 LNHDA, CDR2 SQIVND (reference sequence). The junction had 9 bases not matched to a gene; V was cut back by 3 bases and J by 4 bases. CDR3 sequence: CASSILPSGDYNEQFF. In nucleotides, the CDR3 is TGTGCCAGTAGTATCCTTCCGAGCGGGGATTACAATGAGCAGTTCTTC. Using reference TRBV19 and TRBJ2-1 for the parts outside the CDR3, the full variable domain is DGGITQSPKYLFRKEGQNVTLSCEQNLNHDAMYWYRQDPGQGLRLIYYSQIVNDFQKGDIAEGYSVSREKKESFPLTVTSAQKNPTAFYLCASSILPSGDYNEQFFGPGTRLTVL.

This rearrangement joins TRBV7-2 to TRBJ1-2; D possibly corresponds to TRBD1 (5 bases). The length of the CDR3 is 15 residues. Per germline, CDR1 SGHTA and CDR2 FQGNSA. V was cut by 7 bases and J by 6 bases, with 21 bases left in between. CDR3 in amino acids: CASTSPRRGAHGYTF. The DNA for the CDR3 is TGTGCCAGCACCTCACCGCGGAGGGGTGCTCATGGCTACACCTTC.